What follows is one T cell receptor beta chain and its context. The specificity of this receptor is unknown. Per-base qualities were not stored, and no clone one base away is much larger. Trimming costs V 7 bases and J 5 bases, and their ends lie 14 bases apart. From its cysteine to its phenylalanine, the CDR3 spans 13 amino acids. Only the CDR3 DNA is retained, 39 bases long and in frame from the first base. CDR1 SQVTM and CDR2 ANQGSEA were looked up in the germline V gene. The entry originates in a study of shared T cell receptors in the human thymus (dated by TCRdb to the early 2020s). About the study as a whole: The study examined how the human thymus generates shared, self-reactive T-cell receptor alpha chains.

Receptor amplification or capture employed the immunoSEQ multiplex PCR assay. Not all clones reach the TCRdb copy of this immuneACCESS table, which keeps in-frame sequences only. Checked studies attribute under half of the gap to unresolved V genes and leave the rest unexplained. The sample profile shows about 500,000 clones; around three quarters of them were found once. The ten top clones hold roughly 0.013% of the sample. The sample was also linked to a second study, of human thymus T cells. The second paper further reports: Immunologically healthy infants undergoing open corrective cardiac surgery for congenital heart defects in Finland were used as donors. The thymus tissue came from surgical resects taken out during corrective cardiac surgery. V and J gene segment usage appeared biased in both thymic and peripheral blood repertoires. Highly overlapping thymic TCR repertoires among unrelated individuals were reported in the related research. The study described the TCR alpha and beta repertoires in about eight infant thymus samples and four matching peripheral blood samples. Donor ages ranging from roughly 7 to 250 days were recorded, and a handful of male and a couple of female infants were included in the cohort. Thymocytes were released mechanically from tissue and stored at -70 °C as pellets of roughly 9-32 million cells. A QIAsymphony instrument was used to extract genomic DNA from the frozen cell pellets. Using the immunoSEQ multiplex PCR assay, the TCRB and TCRAD loci were amplified from a standardized quantity of quality-controlled genomic DNA. The V(D)J region was spanned by amplicons of a length sufficient to cover the CDR3 and to identify V and J genes. Through the commercial immunoSEQ service, the amplicons were sequenced on an Illumina platform. Corrections for primer bias and sequencing errors followed previously described methods, while TCRAD and TCRB definitions were based on the IMGT database. Analysis of the repertoires was done with immunoSEQ Analyzer 3.0 and VDJTools and included basic statistics, V/J segment usage, diversity estimates, rarefaction and pairwise overlap. To estimate diversity, the Chao1, ChaoE, Efron-Thisted, Shannon and inverse Simpson indices were applied, and diversity was also estimated on datasets down-sampled to the smallest sample. For repertoire overlap, CDR3 nucleotide sequence, V gene and J gene had to match strictly, and clustering was done by Jaccard-based multidimensional scaling. Thymus samples yielded on average roughly 810,000 unique TCRB clonotypes, compared with about 80,000 from blood samples.

The chain is encoded by TRBV29-1 joined to TRBJ2-2; TRBD2 is perhaps the D gene, given 6 matching bases. The origin of this receptor is a boy less than two years old with a congenital heart defect. Donor details come from another sample of the same person, matched by shared clones. What was sequenced was thymocytes. The CDR3 sequence is CSGWRDETGELFF. The nucleotide sequence is given as TGCAGCGGATGGCGGGATGAAACCGGGGAGCTGTTTTTT.